The following is a TCR beta chain sequence with its context. This clone showed up just a few times. What this receptor recognizes is not known. The input lacks base qualities; no much larger clone sits a single base away. CDR1 is given as MDHEN and CDR2 as SYDVKM, both from the germline V gene. The V end loses 5 bases and the J end loses 0 bases, and a stretch of 11 bases separates them. Measured from the cysteine to the phenylalanine, the CDR3 is 15 residues long. Only the CDR3 portion is preserved as DNA: 45 bases, with reading frame beginning at the first base. Buffy coats from roughly 37 blood donors, supplied by the Finnish Red Cross blood service, were used as healthy controls. All TCR-sequenced material derived from peripheral blood: patient blood samples and healthy donor buffy coats. Peripheral blood mononuclear cells were isolated by Ficoll-Hypaque gradient centrifugation. Magnetic purification was used to isolate CD4+ cells from the buffy coats of the healthy controls. Genomic DNA was extracted using the Gentra Puregene Cell and Tissue kit, and a Qubit 2.0 fluorometer was used to quantify it.

The immunoSEQ assay at survey resolution was applied to genomic DNA for sequencing of TCRbeta rearrangements. Processing in the source paper ran as follows. In the TCR sequencing data, the smallest productive clonotype frequency that could be detected was 2.59 x 10-5. Only productive TCRbeta rearrangements, meaning sequences that were complete and in-frame, were kept for the analyses. The clonality of each sample was calculated as Simpson clonality in the immunoSEQ Analyzer version 3.0. Based on frequency, clones were grouped as very rare, small, medium, large (1-20%) or hyperexpanded (>20%). Generation probabilities were estimated with OLGA 1.2.3, V-gene circos plots were made with VDJtools, specificities were searched in VDJdb, and CDR3 motifs were identified with GLIPH. TCRdb stores this immuneACCESS table with in-frame sequences only. Part of the clones is absent; in the studies checked, under half of the shortfall reflects unresolved V genes, and no reason is known for the rest. The V and J calls and clone size come from that table; D and trimming were worked out from the DNA. In this sample the table shows around 30,000 clones, approximately 74% of which occur a single time. Jointly, the top ten make up approximately 0.99% of the sample.

The data are from a study of STAT5B mutations in CD4+ large granular lymphocyte leukemia (dated by TCRdb to the early 2020s). In terms of the full investigation: Among healthy controls, the CDR3 'QG' motif was associated with a particular HLA allele. The study compared the TCRbeta repertoires of patients with CD4+ T-cell large granular lymphocyte leukemia against those of healthy blood donors. Flow cytometry on FACSCanto II or FACSVerse showed that the purified fractions were more than 95% pure among lymphocytes. General study outcomes and caveats: TRBV06-family usage was enriched among the top patient clones (8/27) compared with healthy controls (2/35). Main leukemic clonotypes were private to each patient, although over 20% of the main leukemic clonotypes were found at low frequency in the non-leukemic repertoires of other patients. Greater clonality appeared to be present in CD4-sorted patient repertoires than in healthy CD4+ repertoires, and the difference was retained after the putative leukemic clones were removed. Data were not HLA-matched; higher clonality in CD4+ versus CD8+ T-LGLL could reflect the relatively small sample size.

Sequenced input: CD4+ T cells from blood buffy coats. The TCR originated in a human donor in good health. The sequence is built from TRBV28 and TRBJ1-5; no confident D gene assignment can be made. The sequenced DNA: TGTGCCAGCAGTCCACCCAGGTATAGCAATCAGCCCCAGCATTTT. The encoded protein is CASSPPRYSNQPQHF.